The 15 T cell receptor beta chains presented below share a single source sample, sequenced in a study of blood T cell repertoires in COVID-19. TCRdb's copy holds only in-frame clones and misses some; the assay was immunoSEQ multiplex PCR. The table includes roughly 86,000 clones, about 85% detected once. The sequenced sample was peripheral blood. These TCRs come from a man aged 50-60 years with acute or convalescent COVID-19.

The chain is built from TRBV9 and TRBJ1-2; possible D gene TRBD1, 5 bases. The CDR3 consists of 17 residues. CDR1 SGDLS and CDR2 YYNGEE come from the germline V gene. Trimming took 0 bases from V and 1 from J, leaving 16 bases between them. The CDR3 DNA follows: TGTGCCAGCAGCGTAGCGGCCAGGGTCGGCAGTAACTATGGCTACACCTTC. The encoded protein is CASSVAARVGSNYGYTF.

The chain couples TRBV30 to TRBJ1-2; weak D call: TRBD1 (5 bases). V lost 3 bases and J 5 bases, leaving 13 bases between the germline ends. This CDR3 contains 13 residues. The germline gives CDR1 GTSNPN, CDR2 SVGIG (reference sequence). DNA for the CDR3: TGTGCCTGGAGCCCAGGACATTCGTATGGCTACACCTTC. Translating it yields CAWSPGHSYGYTF.

This clone is labeled medium-sized. V and J are TRBV27 and TRBJ2-7; tentatively, D is TRBD2 (5 bases). Trimming removed 6 bases at V and 3 bases at J, with 15 bases between. Germline CDR1 is MNHEY and CDR2 is SMNVEV (reference sequence). The CDR3 contains 14 residues. In nucleotides, the CDR3 is TGTGCCAGCAGGGGCTTTGTCGAGGGCTACGAGCAGTACTTC. This codes for CASRGFVEGYEQYF.

This chain uses TRBV4-3 with TRBJ2-7; 10 nucleotides line up with TRBD1. This CDR3 spans 14 amino acids. Unmatched junction bases numbered 4, after V lost 4 bases and J lost 4 bases. Germline CDR1 is LGHNA and CDR2 is YSLEER. The CDR3 DNA reads as TGCGCCAGCAGCCGGGACAGGGGTCGGTACGAGCAGTACTTC. As protein: CASSRDRGRYEQYF.

V usage is TRBV29-1 and J usage is TRBJ2-2, with 10 positions matching TRBD2. CDR1 and CDR2 (germline): SQVTM, ANQGSEA. V gave up 7 bases and J gave up 4 bases; unmatched junction bases: 6. The CDR3 covers 14 residues. Here the CDR3 reads CSALRLAGTGELFF. CDR3 nucleotides: TGCAGCGCCCTTAGACTAGCGGGCACCGGGGAGCTGTTTTTT.

The rearrangement uses TRBV5-1 and TRBJ1-5; D uncertain. The germline gives CDR1 SGHRS, CDR2 YFSETQ. There are 14 residues in the CDR3. The germline V and J ends were trimmed by 4 bases and 4 bases, with 12 bases remaining between them. The DNA of the CDR3 is TGCGCCAGCAGCCTGGGAGAGTCTAATCAGCCCCAGCATTTT. Residues: CASSLGESNQPQHF. The whole variable domain, filled in from reference TRBV5-1 and TRBJ1-5, reads KAGVTQTPRYLIKTRGQQVTLSCSPISGHRSVSWYQQTPGQGLQFLFEYFSETQRNKGNFPGRFSGRQFSNSRSEMNVSTLELGDSALYLCASSLGESNQPQHFGDGTRLSIL.

The chain couples TRBV14 to TRBJ1-2; the D gene is possibly TRBD1 (5 bases). The CDR3 is 17 residues long. V was shortened by 1 base and J by 4 bases, with 19 bases between the two germline ends. Germline lookup yields CDR1 SGHDN and CDR2 FVKESK. Here the CDR3 reads CASSQGGGSQAPYGYTF. Written as DNA, the CDR3 is TGTGCCAGCAGCCAAGGCGGGGGGTCACAGGCCCCCTATGGCTACACCTTC.

This clone was recorded a few times. J is TRBJ1-4 and V is TRBV5-1, with D possibly TRBD1 on 6 matching bases. The V gene lost 0 bases and the J gene lost 1 base, with 13 bases spanning the gap. This CDR3 spans 17 amino acids. Germline CDR1 SGHRS, CDR2 YFSETQ. CDR3 nucleotides: TGCGCCAGCAGCTTGGGAGCTGGGGGCGGAACTAATGAAAAACTGTTTTTT. Its protein is CASSLGAGGGTNEKLFF.

The V gene is TRBV5-1, the J gene TRBJ1-2; 7 nucleotides align to TRBD1. J lost 8 bases, V lost 0 bases, and 10 bases had no gene match. The CDR3 consists of 15 residues. The germline V gene encodes CDR1 SGHRS and CDR2 YFSETQ. Here the CDR3 reads CASSLDTAGGMGYTF. The CDR3, as DNA: TGCGCCAGCAGCTTGGACACTGCAGGGGGGATGGGCTACACCTTC.

V and J are TRBV6-6 and TRBJ1-1; no definite D call. Germline-derived CDR1 and CDR2 are MNHNY and SVGAGI (reference sequence). The CDR3 totals 14 residues. The V end was cut by 8 bases, the J end by 4 bases, with 17 bases between. The CDR3 reads CASLSRQPLTEAFF. The CDR3 DNA reads TGTGCCAGCCTTTCCAGGCAGCCACTCACTGAAGCTTTCTTT.

This chain links TRBV6-5 with TRBJ2-2, with D uncertain. V was trimmed by 6 bases and J by 0 bases, leaving 11 bases between them. Germline lookup yields CDR1 MNHEY and CDR2 SVGAGI. This CDR3 is 15 amino acids long. The CDR3 DNA is TGTGCCAGCAGGAAAGTCATAGCGAACACCGGGGAGCTGTTTTTT. Translation gives CASRKVIANTGELFF.

This clone was seen just once. This chain connects TRBV9 to TRBJ2-1; no clear D. The CDR3 runs 15 residues. Germline CDR1 SGDLS, CDR2 YYNGEE. Between the trimmed V and J ends, which lost 0 bases and 0 bases, there was a span of 7 bases. In nucleotides, the CDR3 is TGTGCCAGCAGCGTAGAATCAAACTCCTACAATGAGCAGTTCTTC. Its translation is CASSVESNSYNEQFF.

The chain joins TRBV11-2 to TRBJ1-1; possibly TRBD1 for D (6 bases). Between the trimmed V and J ends, which lost 10 bases and 1 base, there was a span of 16 bases. Germline V CDR1 and CDR2: SGHAT, FQNNGV. This CDR3 is 14 amino acids long. This CDR3 is CATPQGPSNTEAFF. As DNA, the CDR3 is TGTGCCACCCCGCAGGGGCCGTCGAACACTGAAGCTTTCTTT. The entire variable domain, with the rest obtained from reference TRBV11-2 and TRBJ1-1, is as follows: EAGVAQSPRYKIIEKRQSVAFWCNPISGHATLYWYQQILGQGPKLLIQFQNNGVVDDSQLPKDRFSAERLKGVDSTLKIQPAKLEDSAVYLCATPQGPSNTEAFFGQGTRLTVV.

This chain's CDR3 is CASSQVTGETEAFF. The CDR3 DNA follows: TGTGCCAGCAGCCAGGTCACAGGGGAGACTGAAGCTTTCTTT. J is TRBJ1-1 and V is TRBV3-1 (or the pseudogene TRBV3-2), with TRBD1 identical over 7 bases. V lost 3 bases, J lost 5 bases, and 6 bases stayed unmatched. CDR1 and CDR2 from the germline V gene are LGHDT and YNNKEL (reference sequence). This CDR3 has 14 residues.

Details on this clone: The sample holds other DNA sequences that translate to the same CDR3. The rearrangement links TRBV6-5 to TRBJ2-7; no firm D call. The CDR3 is 15 residues long. V was shortened by 0 bases and J by 1 base, with 10 bases between the two germline ends. Germline lookup yields CDR1 MNHEY and CDR2 SVGAGI. The CDR3 protein is CASSYSNSGSYEQYF. The DNA of the CDR3 is TGTGCCAGCAGTTACTCGAACAGTGGGTCCTACGAGCAGTACTTC.